A single sample gave rise to the 16 T cell receptor beta chains below, sequenced in a study of blood T cell repertoires in COVID-19. Here immunoSEQ multiplex PCR was the method, and the copy in TCRdb shows in-frame clones only, minus some. Of 300,000 to 400,000 clones listed, more than 70% are singletons. Sequencing was performed on peripheral blood. The receptors shown here come from an older woman with COVID-19, enrolled during active disease.

The chain recombines TRBV19 with TRBJ2-7, with 11 bases that match TRBD2. Looked up from germline, CDR1 is LNHDA and CDR2 is SQIVND (reference sequence). Trimming cost V 4 bases and J 7 bases; bases outside gene matches: 6. The CDR3 has 14 residues. The CDR3 sequence: CASSKTSGDWEQYF. For the CDR3, the DNA is TGTGCCAGTAGTAAGACTAGCGGGGACTGGGAGCAGTACTTC.

The CDR3 here is CAISRDEQFF. The CDR3 nucleotides are TGTGCCATTTCCAGGGATGAGCAGTTCTTC. This rearrangement joins TRBV2 to TRBJ2-1; weak D call: TRBD1 (5 bases). Germline values: CDR1 SNHLY, CDR2 FYNNEI. The CDR3 covers 10 residues. Trimming removed 10 bases at V and 8 bases at J, with 9 bases between.

The chain combines TRBV6-6 with TRBJ1-3, with D possibly matching TRBD1 (5 bases). CDR1 is MNHNY, CDR2 SVGAGI, per germline (reference sequence). V lost 2 bases and J 2 bases, leaving 7 bases between the germline ends. The CDR3 is 14 amino acids. This CDR3 is CASSYGGAGNTIYF. The CDR3 nucleotides are TGTGCCAGCAGTTACGGAGGGGCTGGAAACACCATATATTTT.

The CDR3, as DNA: TGTGCCAGCAGCCCAGCGGTCTATCAGCCCCAGCATTTT. As protein: CASSPAVYQPQHF. This chain connects TRBV7-9 to TRBJ1-5, with D uncertain. CDR1 and CDR2 from the germline V gene are SEHNR and FQNEAQ (reference sequence). The CDR3 spans 13 residues. Trimming shortened V by 5 bases and J by 5 bases, and 10 bases separated the two germline ends. Drawing the rest from reference TRBV7-9 and TRBJ1-5, the complete variable domain is DTGVSQNPRHKITKRGQNVTFRCDPISEHNRLYWYRQTLGQGPEFLTYFQNEAQLEKSRLLSDRFSAERPKGSFSTLEIQRTEQGDSAMYLCASSPAVYQPQHFGDGTRLSIL.

The chain couples TRBV3-1 (or the pseudogene TRBV3-2) to TRBJ2-7; 8 nucleotides match TRBD2. The CDR3 has 15 residues. The V and J ends lost 1 base and 2 bases, in that order; junction bases with no gene match: 4. Germline assignment: CDR1 LGHDT and CDR2 YNNKEL (reference sequence). The CDR3 region is CASSQGGGGPYEQYF. In DNA form, the CDR3 reads TGTGCCAGCAGCCAAGGGGGCGGGGGGCCCTACGAGCAGTACTTC.

This clone was seen only once. J is TRBJ2-7 and V is TRBV20-1; D is undetermined. Trimming shortened V by 3 bases and J by 0 bases, and 9 bases separated the two germline ends. The germline V gene encodes CDR1 DFQATT and CDR2 SNEGSKA (reference sequence). The CDR3 loop spans 13 amino acids. The CDR3 is CSASVPSSYEQYF. In DNA form, the CDR3 reads TGCAGTGCTAGTGTTCCGAGCTCCTACGAGCAGTACTTC.

The chain joins TRBV10-3 to TRBJ1-1, with 11 bases fitting TRBD1. The germline CDR1 and CDR2 sequences are ENHRY and SYGVKD. This CDR3 region has 16 residues. J lost 4 bases, V lost 6 bases, and 10 bases had no gene match. CDR3 region: CAISDRIGTGGTEAFF. CDR3 bases: TGTGCCATCAGCGACCGAATTGGGACAGGGGGCACTGAAGCTTTCTTT.

This chain joins TRBV6-5 and TRBJ1-1; no clear D. Looked up from germline, CDR1 is MNHEY and CDR2 is SVGAGI. Trimming removed 2 bases from V and 4 bases from J, with 8 bases in between. The CDR3 contains 13 residues. The CDR3 protein is CASSYGEGTEAFF. CDR3 in DNA: TGTGCCAGCAGTTACGGGGAGGGCACTGAAGCTTTCTTT.

The V and J genes are TRBV5-5 and TRBJ1-4, with TRBD1 matching 7 bases. There are 14 residues in the CDR3. Germline V gene sequence: CDR1 SGHKS, CDR2 YYEKEE (reference sequence). The V segment lost 4 bases and the J segment 2 bases; nucleotides outside the gene matches: 2. The chain's CDR3 is CASSRQGTNEKLFF. The CDR3 DNA reads as TGTGCCAGCAGCCGACAGGGTACTAATGAAAAACTGTTTTTT.

This clone has only one observation. The chain carries TRBV5-4 and TRBJ2-7, with D tentatively TRBD1 (6 bases). Trimming took 4 bases from V and 3 from J, leaving 20 bases between them. CDR3 length: 16 residues. Germline lookup yields CDR1 SGHNT and CDR2 YYREEE (reference sequence). DNA of the CDR3: TGTGCCAGCAGCCCCACGCCCCGGACAGCTAACTACGAGCAGTACTTC. Translation: CASSPTPRTANYEQYF.

The gene calls are TRBV6-5 and TRBJ1-4; 10 bases agree with TRBD1. The CDR3 is 15 residues long. J gave up 8 bases and V 6 bases, and 9 bases lay outside the gene matches. Germline V gene sequence: CDR1 MNHEY, CDR2 SVGAGI. CDR3 in amino acids: CASRQTGQGREKLFF. The CDR3 DNA reads as TGTGCCAGCAGACAGACGGGACAGGGGAGGGAAAAACTGTTTTTT.

With regard to this clone: This sample also contains other DNA sequences that code for the same CDR3. This chain's CDR3 is CASSPDRVGTGELFF. The CDR3, as DNA: TGTGCCAGCTCACCAGACAGGGTCGGCACCGGGGAGCTGTTTTTT. The chain couples TRBV18 to TRBJ2-2, with 7 bases lining up with TRBD1. V dropped 2 bases and J dropped 4; count of bases not matched to a gene: 4. This CDR3 has 15 residues. CDR1 KGHSH and CDR2 LQKENI come from the germline V gene.

The chain is built from TRBV20-1 and TRBJ2-7; D not resolved. The CDR3 extends over 14 amino acids. The V gene lost 3 bases and the J gene lost 3 bases, with 15 bases spanning the gap. Germline-derived CDR1 and CDR2 are DFQATT and SNEGSKA (reference sequence). Here the CDR3 reads CSASSPEVIYEQYF. CDR3 coding DNA: TGCAGTGCTAGTTCTCCAGAAGTTATCTACGAGCAGTACTTC.

This clone was seen once. The chain has TRBV9 and TRBJ1-1, with 9 bases fitting TRBD1. The CDR3 extends over 15 amino acids. Germline V gene data show CDR1 as SGDLS and CDR2 as YYNGEE. The V segment lost 3 bases and the J segment 2 bases; nucleotides outside the gene matches: 5. The CDR3 nucleotides read TGTGCCAGCAGCGAGGAGGGACAGGGCAACACTGAAGCTTTCTTT. Protein: CASSEEGQGNTEAFF.

The chain is built from TRBV9 and TRBJ2-1; 9 positions match TRBD2. The CDR3 covers 16 residues. J gave up 2 bases and V 3 bases, and 6 bases lay outside the gene matches. Germline CDR1 reads SGDLS; CDR2 reads YYNGEE. The CDR3, as DNA: TGTGCCAGCAGCGCAGACTTAGCGGGGGCCTACAATGAGCAGTTCTTC. Protein: CASSADLAGAYNEQFF.

The chain is built from TRBV18 and TRBJ2-3; D gene unclear. Germline CDR1 KGHSH, CDR2 LQKENI. V was shortened by 5 bases and J by 0 bases, with 12 bases between the two germline ends. CDR3 length: 15 amino acids. The CDR3 protein is CASSAGRKSTDTQYF. For the CDR3, the DNA is TGTGCCAGCTCAGCAGGCCGTAAAAGCACAGATACGCAGTATTTT.